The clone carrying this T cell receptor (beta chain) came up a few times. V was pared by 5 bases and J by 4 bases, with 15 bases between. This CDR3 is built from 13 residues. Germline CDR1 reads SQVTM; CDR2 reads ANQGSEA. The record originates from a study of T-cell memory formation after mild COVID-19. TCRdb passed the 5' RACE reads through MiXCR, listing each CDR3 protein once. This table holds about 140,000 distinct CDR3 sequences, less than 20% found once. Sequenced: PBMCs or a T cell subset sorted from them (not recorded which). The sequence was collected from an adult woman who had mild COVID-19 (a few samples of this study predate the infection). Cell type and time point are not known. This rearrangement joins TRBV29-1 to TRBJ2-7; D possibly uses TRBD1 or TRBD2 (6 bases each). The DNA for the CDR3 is TGCAGCGTTTTCGGAGGGGGTAGGTACGAGCAGTACTTC. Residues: CSVFGGGRYEQYF.